These 5 T cell receptor beta chains were all obtained from the same sample, sequenced in a study of identical twins. MiXCR, run by TCRdb on the 5' RACE reads, gives a single entry per CDR3 protein. The data show over 250,000 distinct CDR3 sequences, around 9.7% seen once. The same data also contributed to another study, on yellow fever vaccine responses in identical twins.

Material for sequencing was CD8+ T cells sorted from blood. The receptors originated from a woman under 30 in good health.

This clonotype was picked up a small number of times. The chain uses TRBV7-9 and TRBJ2-7; perhaps D is TRBD1 or TRBD2 (5 bases each). Germline V gene data show CDR1 as SEHNR and CDR2 as FQNEAQ (reference sequence). This CDR3 region has 15 residues. V was clipped by 5 bases and J by 0 bases, with 14 bases between them. The CDR3 nucleotides read TGTGCCAGCAGCGACGGGACCATGAGCTCCTACGAGCAGTACTTC. Translation: CASSDGTMSSYEQYF.

The sample holds a few counts of this clonotype. The chain recombines TRBV27 with TRBJ2-2; the D is unclear. The CDR3 has 13 amino acids. Per germline, CDR1 MNHEY and CDR2 SMNVEV (reference sequence). Trimming shortened V by 2 bases and J by 5 bases, and 6 bases separated the two germline ends. CDR3 DNA sequence: TGTGCCAGCAGTTTAGCAGAGACCGGGGAGCTGTTTTTT. The encoded protein is CASSLAETGELFF.

V and J are TRBV14 and TRBJ2-1, with TRBD2 matching 9 bases. Germline-derived CDR1 and CDR2 are SGHDN and FVKESK. With 4 bases clipped from V and 6 bases from J, the junction kept 4 bases outside the gene matches. The CDR3 is made up of 14 amino acids. In DNA, the CDR3 is TGTGCCAGCAGCCTGGGGACTAGCTTCAATGAGCAGTTCTTC. Translation: CASSLGTSFNEQFF.

The sample holds a few counts of this clonotype. The chain links TRBV5-6 to TRBJ2-5; 10 positions agree with TRBD2. V trimming: 0 bases; J trimming: 2 bases; junction bases outside the gene matches: 10. Germline V CDR1 and CDR2: SGHDT, YYEEEE. The CDR3 length is 18 residues. This CDR3 reads CASSLELAGVHSQETQYF. In nucleotides, the CDR3 is TGTGCCAGCAGCTTGGAGCTAGCGGGAGTCCACTCTCAAGAGACCCAGTACTTC. Looking up the rest from reference TRBV5-6 and TRBJ2-5 gives the full variable domain: DAGVTQSPTHLIKTRGQQVTLRCSPKSGHDTVSWYQQALGQGPQFIFQYYEEEERQRGNFPDRFSGHQFPNYSSELNVNALLLGDSALYLCASSLELAGVHSQETQYFGPGTRLLVL.

The chain has TRBV10-2 and TRBJ1-4; D remains ambiguous. Germline CDR1 is WSHSY and CDR2 is SAAADI. CDR3 length: 14 amino acids. The V end lost 2 bases, the J end lost 8 bases, and 12 bases lay between the germline ends. The CDR3 DNA is TGCGCCAGCAGTGAGGGAGGGCATCAGGAAAAACTGTTTTTT. It codes for CASSEGGHQEKLFF.